These 14 T cell receptor beta chains originate from one sample sequenced in a study of technical replicates of blood from several donors. Using immunoSEQ multiplex PCR, the repertoire was profiled, and TCRdb retains in-frame clones only, with some absent. The sample carries about 88,000 clones, around 93% recorded once. The source material was T cells isolated from PBMCs. These TCRs come from a human donor in good health.

V and J are TRBV5-1 and TRBJ1-4, with 7 bases that match TRBD1. The CDR3 runs to 14 residues. Germline assignment: CDR1 SGHRS and CDR2 YFSETQ. V dropped 0 bases and J dropped 7; count of bases not matched to a gene: 3. The CDR3 DNA reads TGCGCCAGCAGCTTGGAGGGGGCGGGTGAAAAACTGTTTTTT. Its protein is CASSLEGAGEKLFF.

V gene TRBV5-1 combines with J gene TRBJ1-3, with a possible D match to TRBD1 (5 bases). Germline V gives CDR1 SGHRS, CDR2 YFSETQ. V lost 4 bases, J lost 6 bases, and 17 bases lay in between. CDR3 length: 15 amino acids. CDR3 protein: CASSLGGNQENTIYF. In DNA form, the CDR3 reads TGCGCCAGCAGCCTCGGGGGGAACCAAGAAAACACCATATATTTT.

This sequence joins TRBV6-5 and TRBJ1-2, with 7 bases aligning to TRBD1. This CDR3 contains 12 residues. With V trimmed by 10 bases and J by 8 bases, 10 bases remained unmatched. Germline loops: CDR1 MNHEY, CDR2 SVGAGI. CDR3 sequence reads: CATWAQGSGYTF. The CDR3 bases are TGTGCCACCTGGGCACAGGGGAGCGGCTACACCTTC.

V usage is TRBV5-1 and J usage is TRBJ2-5; 15 bases agree with TRBD2. With 4 bases clipped from V and 4 bases from J, the junction kept 20 bases outside the gene matches. Germline CDR1 is SGHRS and CDR2 is YFSETQ. The CDR3 covers 21 residues. As DNA, the CDR3 is TGCGCCAGCAGCCCTATCGGGACGACCGGGACTAGCGGGAGGATTGGAGAGACCCAGTACTTC. It specifies CASSPIGTTGTSGRIGETQYF.

This clone was seen once. The rearrangement uses TRBV27 and TRBJ2-7; D perhaps matches TRBD1 (5 bases). V shed 3 bases and J shed 4 bases, with 10 bases lying between them. Germline V gene lookup returns CDR1 MNHEY and CDR2 SMNVEV (reference sequence). The CDR3 length is 13 residues. In DNA form, the CDR3 reads TGTGCCAGCAGTTTCCTTGACAGATACGAGCAGTACTTC. This codes for CASSFLDRYEQYF.

V usage is TRBV11-2 and J usage is TRBJ1-1, with a possible D match to TRBD1 (5 bases). The V gene lost 5 bases and the J gene lost 6 bases, with 13 bases spanning the gap. In germline, CDR1 is SGHAT, CDR2 FQNNGV. The CDR3 has 13 residues. The CDR3 bases are TGTGCCAGCAGCCGAGTTGGGGCGCCTGAAGCTTTCTTT. Translating it yields CASSRVGAPEAFF.

The chain recombines TRBV7-2 with TRBJ2-5, with D perhaps TRBD2 (7 bases). Germline V gene data show CDR1 as SGHTA and CDR2 as FQGNSA. CDR3 length: 15 residues. Trimming removed 5 bases from V and 5 bases from J, with 18 bases in between. In nucleotides, the CDR3 is TGTGCCAGCAGCCTTGGGGGGGCGGGGCGGGAGACCCAGTACTTC. This translates into CASSLGGAGRETQYF.

The chain employs TRBV15 and TRBJ2-7, with 13 bases matching TRBD2. This CDR3 is 17 amino acids long. Germline-derived CDR1 and CDR2 are LNHNV and YYDKDF (reference sequence). Losses at the gene ends were 0 bases for V and 4 bases for J; bases not matched to a gene: 6. For the CDR3, the DNA is TGTGCCACCAGCAGAGACCTACTAGCGGGAGGGGGATACGAGCAGTACTTC. Its translation is CATSRDLLAGGGYEQYF.

The J gene is TRBJ1-1, the V gene TRBV2; TRBD1 is a possible D gene (6 bases). This CDR3 region has 14 residues. The germline V gene has CDR1 SNHLY and CDR2 FYNNEI. V was trimmed by 5 bases and J by 3 bases, leaving 13 bases between them. CDR3 in amino acids: CASSQQGYDTEAFF. CDR3 DNA: TGTGCCAGCAGTCAACAGGGATACGACACTGAAGCTTTCTTT.

The chain carries TRBV2 and TRBJ2-7, with 7 nucleotides matching TRBD1. The trim removed 6 bases at V and 7 bases at J, leaving 12 bases unmatched. The CDR3 is made up of 14 amino acids. Germline-derived CDR1 and CDR2 are SNHLY and FYNNEI. The CDR3 reads CASSRQGTVWEQYF. Written as DNA, the CDR3 is TGTGCCAGCAGCCGACAGGGAACGGTTTGGGAGCAGTACTTC. Full variable domain (remainder filled in from reference TRBV2 and TRBJ2-7): EPEVTQTPSHQVTQMGQEVILRCVPISNHLYFYWYRQILGQKVEFLVSFYNNEISEKSEIFDDQFSVERPDGSNFTLKIRSTKLEDSAMYFCASSRQGTVWEQYFGPGTRLTVT.

The chain carries TRBV2 and TRBJ2-1; 10 bases line up with TRBD2. The CDR3 totals 16 residues. J gave up 4 bases and V 3 bases, and 6 bases lay outside the gene matches. The V gene's germline CDR1 is SNHLY and CDR2 FYNNEI. DNA of the CDR3: TGTGCCAGCAGTGACGCTAGCGGGAGCGGGTACAATGAGCAGTTCTTC. Residues: CASSDASGSGYNEQFF.

The chain joins TRBV11-2 to TRBJ2-1; 11 nucleotides agree with TRBD2. V trimming: 5 bases; J trimming: 4 bases; junction bases outside the gene matches: 4. The CDR3 length is 15 residues. CDR1 SGHAT and CDR2 FQNNGV come from the germline V gene. The CDR3 spells CASSPLAGGYNEQFF. The CDR3 nucleotides are TGTGCCAGCAGCCCTCTAGCGGGAGGTTACAATGAGCAGTTCTTC.

V usage is TRBV10-3 and J usage is TRBJ1-1, with 8 bases identical to TRBD1. The CDR3 is made up of 13 amino acids. Trimming took 6 bases from V and 3 from J; bases not matched to a gene: 3. The germline gives CDR1 ENHRY, CDR2 SYGVKD. The CDR3 region is CAIRKTGDTEAFF. The CDR3 DNA follows: TGTGCCATCAGGAAGACAGGGGACACTGAAGCTTTCTTT.

The rearrangement uses TRBV19 and TRBJ2-7; TRBD1 is a possible D gene (5 bases). Trimming shortened V by 3 bases and J by 3 bases, and 21 bases separated the two germline ends. Germline loops: CDR1 LNHDA, CDR2 SQIVND (reference sequence). This CDR3 contains 17 residues. In nucleotides, the CDR3 is TGTGCCAGTAGTATGTCCCCAGGGAACGAAAGAAACTACGAGCAGTACTTC. This codes for CASSMSPGNERNYEQYF.